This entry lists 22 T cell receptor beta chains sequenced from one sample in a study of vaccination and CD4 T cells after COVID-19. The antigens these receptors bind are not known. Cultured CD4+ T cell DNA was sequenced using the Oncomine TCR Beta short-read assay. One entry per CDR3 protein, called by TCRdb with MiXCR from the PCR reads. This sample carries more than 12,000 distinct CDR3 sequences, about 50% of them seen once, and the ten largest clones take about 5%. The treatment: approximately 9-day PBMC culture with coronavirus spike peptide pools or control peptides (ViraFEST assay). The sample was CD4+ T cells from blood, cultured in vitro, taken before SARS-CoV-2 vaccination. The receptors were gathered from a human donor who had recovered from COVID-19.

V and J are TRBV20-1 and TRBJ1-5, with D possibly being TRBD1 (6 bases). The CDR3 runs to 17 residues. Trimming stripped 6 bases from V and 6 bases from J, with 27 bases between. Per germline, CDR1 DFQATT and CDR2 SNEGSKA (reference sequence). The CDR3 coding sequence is TGCAGTGCCTCCTACAGGGTAGGGGGACCGGGGGGTCAGCCCCAGCATTTT. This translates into CSASYRVGGPGGQPQHF.

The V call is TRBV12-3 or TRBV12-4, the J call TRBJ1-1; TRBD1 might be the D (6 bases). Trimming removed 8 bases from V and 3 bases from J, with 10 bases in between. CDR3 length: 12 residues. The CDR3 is CASGGRDTEAFF. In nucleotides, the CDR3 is TGTGCCAGCGGGGGCCGAGACACTGAAGCTTTCTTT.

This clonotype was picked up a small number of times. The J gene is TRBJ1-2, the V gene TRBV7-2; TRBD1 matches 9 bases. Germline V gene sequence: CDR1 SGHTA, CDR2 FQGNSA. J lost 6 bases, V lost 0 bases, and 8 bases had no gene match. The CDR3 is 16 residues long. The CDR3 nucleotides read TGTGCCAGCAGCTTAGCGATATTTCGGACAGGGGATGGCTACACCTTC. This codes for CASSLAIFRTGDGYTF.

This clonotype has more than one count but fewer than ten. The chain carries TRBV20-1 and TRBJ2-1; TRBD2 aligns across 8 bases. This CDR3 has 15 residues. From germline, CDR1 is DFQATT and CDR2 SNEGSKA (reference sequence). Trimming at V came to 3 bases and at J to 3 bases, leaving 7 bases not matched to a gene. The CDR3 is CSASRATSGYNEQFF. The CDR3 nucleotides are TGCAGTGCTAGCAGGGCCACTAGCGGCTACAATGAGCAGTTCTTC.

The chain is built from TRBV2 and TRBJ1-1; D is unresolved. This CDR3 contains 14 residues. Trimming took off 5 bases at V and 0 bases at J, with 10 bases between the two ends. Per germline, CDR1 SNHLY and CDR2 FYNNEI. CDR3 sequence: CASSPTALNTEAFF. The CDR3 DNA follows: TGTGCCAGCAGTCCCACAGCCCTGAACACTGAAGCTTTCTTT.

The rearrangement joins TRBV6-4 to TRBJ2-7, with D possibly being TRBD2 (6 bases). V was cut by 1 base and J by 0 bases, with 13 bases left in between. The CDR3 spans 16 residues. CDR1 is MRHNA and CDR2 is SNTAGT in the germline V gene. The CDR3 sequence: CASSDYRGTPSYEQYF. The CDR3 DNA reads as TGTGCCAGCAGTGACTACCGGGGGACTCCCTCCTACGAGCAGTACTTC.

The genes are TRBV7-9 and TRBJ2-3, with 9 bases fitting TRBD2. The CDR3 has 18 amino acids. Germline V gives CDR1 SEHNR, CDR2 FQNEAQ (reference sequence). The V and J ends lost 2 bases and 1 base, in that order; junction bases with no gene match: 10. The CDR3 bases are TGTGCCAGCAGCTTACCCCGTCGGTTAGCGGGGGGCACAGATACGCAGTATTTT. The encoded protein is CASSLPRRLAGGTDTQYF.

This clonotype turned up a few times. Here the CDR3 DNA reads TGTGCCAGCAGCTTATCCTGGGTACGGGAGACCCAGTACTTC. Its protein product is CASSLSWVRETQYF. J is TRBJ2-5 and V is TRBV7-8; D is unresolved. V lost 2 bases to trimming and J lost 5 bases, with 12 bases between them. The CDR3 covers 14 residues. Germline CDR1 is SGHVS and CDR2 is FQNEAQ.

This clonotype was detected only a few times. In DNA form, the CDR3 reads TGTGCCAGCAGCTTAGATCGCACCGGTCAGCCCCAGCATTTT. It yields the protein CASSLDRTGQPQHF. V gene TRBV7-2 combines with J gene TRBJ1-5; D unclear. The germline V gene has CDR1 SGHTA and CDR2 FQGNSA. The CDR3 is 14 residues long. Between the trimmed V and J ends, which lost 1 base and 6 bases, there was a span of 10 bases.

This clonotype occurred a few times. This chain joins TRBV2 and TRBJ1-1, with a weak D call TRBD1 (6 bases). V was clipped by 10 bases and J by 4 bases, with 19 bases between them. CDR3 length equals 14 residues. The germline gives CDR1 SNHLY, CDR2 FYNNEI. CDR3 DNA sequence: TGTGCCACCGGGACAACCTCCGGTGGCACTGAAGCTTTCTTT. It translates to CATGTTSGGTEAFF. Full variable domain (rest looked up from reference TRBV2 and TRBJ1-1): EPEVTQTPSHQVTQMGQEVILRCVPISNHLYFYWYRQILGQKVEFLVSFYNNEISEKSEIFDDQFSVERPDGSNFTLKIRSTKLEDSAMYFCATGTTSGGTEAFFGQGTRLTVV.

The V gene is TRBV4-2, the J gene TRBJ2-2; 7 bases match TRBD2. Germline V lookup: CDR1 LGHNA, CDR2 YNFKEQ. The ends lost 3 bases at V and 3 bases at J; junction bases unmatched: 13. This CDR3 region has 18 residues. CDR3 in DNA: TGTGCCAGCAGCCACTTCGGGCCAAGCGGGGTAGACACCGGGGAGCTGTTTTTT. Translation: CASSHFGPSGVDTGELFF.

The CDR3 loop reads CASSSPGRGPQETQYF. The DNA for the CDR3 is TGTGCCAGCAGTTCTCCGGGCAGGGGACCTCAAGAGACCCAGTACTTC. The chain combines TRBV27 with TRBJ2-5; weak D call: TRBD1 (6 bases). CDR1 is MNHEY, CDR2 SMNVEV, per germline (reference sequence). V was clipped by 4 bases and J by 2 bases, with 17 bases between them. The CDR3 loop spans 16 amino acids.

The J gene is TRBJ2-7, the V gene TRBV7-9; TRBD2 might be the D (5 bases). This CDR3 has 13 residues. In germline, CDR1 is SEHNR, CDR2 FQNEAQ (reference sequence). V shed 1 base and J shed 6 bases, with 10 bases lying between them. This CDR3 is CASSLGGPGEQYF. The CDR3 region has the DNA TGTGCCAGCAGCTTAGGAGGGCCTGGCGAGCAGTACTTC.

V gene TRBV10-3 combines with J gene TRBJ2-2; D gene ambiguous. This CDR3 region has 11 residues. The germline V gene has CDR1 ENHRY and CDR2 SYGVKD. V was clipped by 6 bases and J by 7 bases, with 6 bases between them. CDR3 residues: CAIRRNGELFF. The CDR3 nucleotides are TGTGCCATCAGGAGGAACGGGGAGCTGTTTTTT.

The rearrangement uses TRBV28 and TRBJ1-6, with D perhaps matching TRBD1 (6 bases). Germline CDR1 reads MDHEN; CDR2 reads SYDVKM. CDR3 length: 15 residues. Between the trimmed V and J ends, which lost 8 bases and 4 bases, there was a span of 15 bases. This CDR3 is CASVSRGAYNSPLHF. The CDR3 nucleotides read TGTGCCAGCGTCTCCCGGGGGGCTTATAATTCACCCCTCCACTTT.

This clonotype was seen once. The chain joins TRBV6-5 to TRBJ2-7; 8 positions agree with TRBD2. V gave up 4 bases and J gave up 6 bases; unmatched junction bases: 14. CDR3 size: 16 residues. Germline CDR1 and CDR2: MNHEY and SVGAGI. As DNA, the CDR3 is TGTGCCAGCAGTTCCCCCGTAGCGGGGACCTTCGGCGAGCAGTACTTC. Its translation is CASSSPVAGTFGEQYF.

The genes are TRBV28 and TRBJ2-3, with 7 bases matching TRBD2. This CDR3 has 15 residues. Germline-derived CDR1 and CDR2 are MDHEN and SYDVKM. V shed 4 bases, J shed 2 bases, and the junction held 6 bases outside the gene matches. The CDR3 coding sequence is TGTGCCAGCAGTTCCCTAGCGGAACCCACAGATACGCAGTATTTT. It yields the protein CASSSLAEPTDTQYF.

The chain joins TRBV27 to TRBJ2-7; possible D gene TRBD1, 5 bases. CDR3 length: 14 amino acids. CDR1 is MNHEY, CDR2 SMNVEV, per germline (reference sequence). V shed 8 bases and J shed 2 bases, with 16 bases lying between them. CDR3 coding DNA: TGTGCCAGCGGGCAGGGTAGTCTTGCCTACGAGCAGTACTTC. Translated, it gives CASGQGSLAYEQYF.

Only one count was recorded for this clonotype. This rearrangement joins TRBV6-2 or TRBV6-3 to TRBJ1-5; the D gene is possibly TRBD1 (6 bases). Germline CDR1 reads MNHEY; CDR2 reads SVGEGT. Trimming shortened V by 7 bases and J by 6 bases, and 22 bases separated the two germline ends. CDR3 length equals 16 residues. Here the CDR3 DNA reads TGTGCCAGCACGGTAGTGGGGGGGGCGGCTGGTCAGCCCCAGCATTTT. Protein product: CASTVVGGAAGQPQHF.

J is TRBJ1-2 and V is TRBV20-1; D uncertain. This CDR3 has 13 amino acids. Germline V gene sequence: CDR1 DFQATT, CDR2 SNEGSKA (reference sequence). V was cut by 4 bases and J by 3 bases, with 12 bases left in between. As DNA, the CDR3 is TGCAGTGCTACTGGGGTAGGCGACTATGGCTACACCTTC. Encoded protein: CSATGVGDYGYTF.

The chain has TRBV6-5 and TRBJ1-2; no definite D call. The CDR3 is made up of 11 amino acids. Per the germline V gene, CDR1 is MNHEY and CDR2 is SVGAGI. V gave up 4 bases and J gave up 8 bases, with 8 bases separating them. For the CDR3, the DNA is TGTGCCAGCAGTTCTTCTAGCGGCTACACCTTC. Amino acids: CASSSSSGYTF.

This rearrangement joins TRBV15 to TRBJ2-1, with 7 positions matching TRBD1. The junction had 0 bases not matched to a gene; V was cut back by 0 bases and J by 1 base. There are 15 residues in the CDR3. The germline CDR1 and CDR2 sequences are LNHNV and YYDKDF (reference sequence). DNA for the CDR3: TGTGCCACCAGCAGAGAACAGGGGTCCTACAATGAGCAGTTCTTC. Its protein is CATSREQGSYNEQFF. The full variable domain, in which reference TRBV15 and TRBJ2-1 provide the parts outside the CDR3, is DAMVIQNPRYQVTQFGKPVTLSCSQTLNHNVMYWYQQKSSQAPKLLFHYYDKDFNNEADTPDNFQSRRPNTSFCFLDIRSPGLGDTAMYLCATSREQGSYNEQFFGPGTRLTVL.